What follows are 30 T cell receptor beta chains derived from one specimen sequenced in a study of post-analysis software for immune sequencing data. General study findings and limits: Higher frequency in patients than in controls was seen for about 5 TRBV segments, with TRBV5-6, TRBV5-1 and TRBV20-1 among them.

cDNA libraries for TCR beta contained unique molecular identifiers. One entry per CDR3 protein, called by TCRdb with MiXCR from the PCR reads. The table has approximately 460,000 distinct CDR3 sequences, around 40% seen once. The antigens of these receptors remain unknown. The sequencing input was blood. The source of these receptors is a girl aged 10 to 17 with multiple sclerosis.

This clonotype was seen a handful of times. The chain carries TRBV29-1 and TRBJ1-2; D is perhaps TRBD1 (5 bases). The ends were cut back, 3 bases at V and 8 bases at J, with 13 bases in the middle. The CDR3 consists of 12 residues. CDR1 and CDR2 (germline): SQVTM, ANQGSEA. The CDR3 DNA is TGCAGCGTTGAGCCAAGGGGCGCGGGCTACACCTTC. This sequence encodes CSVEPRGAGYTF.

The chain joins TRBV6-1 to TRBJ1-5, with D possibly being TRBD1 (5 bases). Trimming took off 6 bases at V and 3 bases at J, with 12 bases between the two ends. Germline CDR1 and CDR2: MNHNS and SASEGT. This CDR3 spans 14 amino acids. The DNA of the CDR3 is TGTGCCAGCAGATACGCAGGGATCAATCAGCCCCAGCATTTT. Translated: CASRYAGINQPQHF.

The chain employs TRBV9 and TRBJ1-2, with 7 bases matching TRBD1. The CDR3 consists of 16 residues. CDR1 and CDR2 (germline): SGDLS, YYNGEE. V gave up 3 bases and J gave up 3 bases; unmatched junction bases: 11. CDR3 nucleotide sequence: TGTGCCAGCAGCGGAGGGGGCCAGCGGAATGACTATGGCTACACCTTC. Translating gives CASSGGGQRNDYGYTF.

There are a few counts of this clonotype. The chain links TRBV3-1 to TRBJ2-7; no reliable D call. V lost 4 bases and J lost 0, with 10 bases in between. The CDR3 has 14 amino acids. Looked up from germline, CDR1 is LGHDT and CDR2 is YNNKEL (reference sequence). The CDR3 loop is CASSRGSASYEQYF. The CDR3 DNA reads as TGTGCCAGCAGCCGTGGCAGCGCCTCCTACGAGCAGTACTTC.

In its sample, this clonotype was seen a few times. The chain combines TRBV5-6 with TRBJ2-1, with 7 bases fitting TRBD1. This CDR3 has 13 amino acids. V gave up 4 bases and J gave up 5 bases; unmatched junction bases: 3. Germline lookup yields CDR1 SGHDT and CDR2 YYEEEE. CDR3 amino acids: CASSPTGDNEQFF. The CDR3 DNA reads TGTGCCAGCAGCCCTACAGGGGACAATGAGCAGTTCTTC.

The V call is TRBV5-1, the J call TRBJ2-1; no clear D. The CDR3 length is 13 residues. Germline assignment: CDR1 SGHRS and CDR2 YFSETQ. Trimming removed 0 bases at V and 12 bases at J, with 13 bases between. CDR3 residues: CASSLEHYGGQFF. CDR3 DNA sequence: TGCGCCAGCAGCTTGGAACATTATGGTGGGCAGTTCTTC.

This clonotype was found a few times. The chain is built from TRBV7-8 and TRBJ1-2; a possible D gene is TRBD1 (6 bases). Germline lookup yields CDR1 SGHVS and CDR2 FQNEAQ. The CDR3 spans 15 residues. Deletions cut 5 bases from V and 0 bases from J, with 13 bases between. CDR3 sequence: CASSRDRLANYGYTF. Written as DNA, the CDR3 is TGTGCCAGCAGCCGAGACAGGCTAGCTAACTATGGCTACACCTTC.

The V call is TRBV24-1, the J call TRBJ2-3; no firm D call. The ends were cut back, 8 bases at V and 1 base at J, with 3 bases in the middle. The CDR3 has 11 amino acids. Looked up from germline, CDR1 is KGHDR and CDR2 is SFDVKD. This chain's CDR3 is CATMGTDTQYF. The CDR3 nucleotides read TGTGCCACCATGGGCACAGATACGCAGTATTTT.

V gene TRBV27 combines with J gene TRBJ2-5; D unresolved. The CDR3 is made up of 12 amino acids. Trimming took 6 bases from V and 2 from J, leaving 7 bases between them. Germline CDR1 reads MNHEY; CDR2 reads SMNVEV (reference sequence). The CDR3 DNA is TGTGCCAGCAGGAGACAACAAGAGACCCAGTACTTC. Protein sequence: CASRRQQETQYF.

This clonotype was observed many times. This chain connects TRBV5-1 to TRBJ2-7, with D tentatively TRBD1 (5 bases). This CDR3 comprises 14 residues. Germline V gene lookup returns CDR1 SGHRS and CDR2 YFSETQ. V was shortened by 0 bases and J by 4 bases, with 11 bases between the two germline ends. CDR3 DNA: TGCGCCAGCAGCTTGGAGGGGCATATGTACGAGCAGTACTTC. Its protein is CASSLEGHMYEQYF.

Comments on this clonotype: Mismatch with germline at one junction end may stem from a read error. The chain carries TRBV7-9 and TRBJ2-1, with TRBD2 identical over 11 bases. The germline V gene has CDR1 SEHNR and CDR2 FQNEAQ (reference sequence). The CDR3 sequence is 16 residues long. Written as DNA, the CDR3 is TGTGTCAGCAGCTCCATAGCGGGAGGGCCCTACAATGAGCAGTTCTTC. This codes for CVSSSIAGGPYNEQFF. Using reference TRBV7-9 and TRBJ2-1 for the parts outside the CDR3, the full variable domain is DTGVSQNPRHKITKRGQNVTFRCDPISEHNRLYWYRQTLGQGPEFLTYFQNEAQLEKSRLLSDRFSAERPKGSFSTLEIQRTEQGDSAMYLCVSSSIAGGPYNEQFFGPGTRLTVL.

For this clonotype: A much larger clone lies one base from this, so it may be a read error. This chain connects TRBV28 to TRBJ2-5, with D perhaps matching TRBD1 or TRBD2 (6 bases each). Per germline, CDR1 MDHEN and CDR2 SYDVKM. The ends were cut back, 7 bases at V and 9 bases at J, with 18 bases in the middle. The CDR3 length is 13 residues. CDR3 nucleotide sequence: TGTGCCAGCAACCTTCAGAGGGGGGAGGCCCAGTACTTC. Its protein is CASNLQRGEAQYF.

This clonotype occurred a few times. The chain links TRBV20-1 to TRBJ1-5; D is perhaps TRBD1 (5 bases). The CDR3 runs to 14 residues. V was clipped by 3 bases and J by 1 base, with 10 bases between them. CDR1 and CDR2 from the germline V gene are DFQATT and SNEGSKA (reference sequence). Here the CDR3 DNA reads TGCAGTGCTAGGGGCAGGGCGAGCAATCAGCCCCAGCATTTT. Protein: CSARGRASNQPQHF.

This clonotype has more than one count but fewer than ten. The CDR3 coding sequence is TGCGCCAGCACTCTACTTTCTAGCGGGCGTAAGGATGAGCAGTTCTTC. It is translated as CASTLLSSGRKDEQFF. V gene TRBV5-1 combines with J gene TRBJ2-1; 8 nucleotides line up with TRBD2. Germline CDR1 reads SGHRS; CDR2 reads YFSETQ. The CDR3 is 16 amino acids. J was trimmed by 8 bases and V by 6 bases; bases with no gene match: 16.

This clonotype was detected once. V gene TRBV5-1 combines with J gene TRBJ1-1; weak D call: TRBD1 (6 bases). V was shortened by 4 bases and J by 4 bases, with 17 bases between the two germline ends. Germline CDR1 SGHRS, CDR2 YFSETQ. The CDR3 has 15 amino acids. In DNA, the CDR3 is TGCGCCAGCAGCGCGAGGGGGGTTAAGGGCACTGAAGCTTTCTTT. It translates to CASSARGVKGTEAFF.

The sample holds a few counts of this clonotype. The J gene is TRBJ2-1, the V gene TRBV10-2; 8 positions agree with TRBD2. Trimming at V came to 7 bases and at J to 0 bases, leaving 14 bases not matched to a gene. There are 18 residues in the CDR3. Germline lookup yields CDR1 WSHSY and CDR2 SAAADI. CDR3 sequence: CASKDYFKRESSYNEQFF. The CDR3 coding sequence is TGCGCCAGCAAGGACTATTTCAAGCGGGAGAGCTCCTACAATGAGCAGTTCTTC.

The chain combines TRBV7-3 with TRBJ2-5; TRBD1 might be the D (6 bases). The DNA end is more similar to TRBJ2-7, so the J call may be wrong. Per germline, CDR1 SGHTA and CDR2 FQGTGA. This CDR3 is built from 14 residues. The CDR3: CASSVTGKAYEQYF. The CDR3 coding sequence is TGTGCCAGCAGCGTCACAGGGAAAGCCTACGAGCAGTACTTC.

Only a few counts were recorded for this clonotype. This chain links TRBV27 with TRBJ1-6; a weak D match, TRBD1 (6 bases). Trimming took 5 bases from V and 9 from J, leaving 26 bases between them. This CDR3 contains 18 residues. The germline gives CDR1 MNHEY, CDR2 SMNVEV (reference sequence). CDR3 loop: CASSPRTSTGGRSSPLHF. Here the CDR3 DNA reads TGTGCCAGCAGTCCCAGGACCTCGACAGGAGGCAGGAGTTCACCCCTCCACTTT.

The chain recombines TRBV29-1 with TRBJ2-7, with 9 bases matching TRBD1. Germline CDR1 and CDR2: SQVTM and ANQGSEA. CDR3 size: 13 residues. J lost 8 bases, V lost 0 bases, and 5 bases had no gene match. CDR3 loop: CSVEDRGQGQQYF. Here the CDR3 DNA reads TGCAGCGTTGAAGATAGGGGACAGGGTCAGCAGTACTTC.

This chain links TRBV10-3 with TRBJ2-7, with D tentatively TRBD1 (6 bases). This CDR3 comprises 15 residues. V gave up 7 bases and J gave up 2 bases, with 18 bases separating them. The germline CDR1 and CDR2 sequences are ENHRY and SYGVKD. The CDR3 sequence: CAITGEGGRTYEQYF. The DNA for the CDR3 is TGTGCCATCACCGGGGAAGGGGGACGAACCTACGAGCAGTACTTC.

This chain uses TRBV7-2 with TRBJ2-5; 14 bases map to TRBD2. The J call may be incorrect, as the DNA end agrees better with TRBJ2-7. The CDR3 loop spans 16 amino acids. Germline V CDR1 and CDR2: SGHTA, FQGNSA. The CDR3 loop is CASSSQTSGRAREQYF. The DNA for the CDR3 is TGTGCCAGCAGCTCACAGACTAGCGGGAGGGCCCGCGAGCAGTACTTC.

The rearrangement joins TRBV7-9 to TRBJ2-7; 7 positions agree with TRBD1. The DNA end favors TRBJ2-5, so the J call may be wrong. Per germline, CDR1 SEHNR and CDR2 FQNEAQ (reference sequence). The CDR3 runs 14 residues. The CDR3 DNA is TGTGCCAGCAGTGCCGGGACAGCACCAGGGACCCAGTACTTC. Translated, it gives CASSAGTAPGTQYF.

This clonotype showed up just a few times. The chain links TRBV5-6 to TRBJ2-1, with 9 positions matching TRBD1. CDR3 length: 14 amino acids. Per germline, CDR1 SGHDT and CDR2 YYEEEE. V shed 4 bases and J 7 bases; nucleotides not matched to a gene: 6. The chain's CDR3 is CASSVRDRANEQFF. The DNA of the CDR3 is TGTGCCAGCAGCGTCCGGGACAGGGCTAATGAGCAGTTCTTC. The full variable domain, completed using reference TRBV5-6 and TRBJ2-1, is DAGVTQSPTHLIKTRGQQVTLRCSPKSGHDTVSWYQQALGQGPQFIFQYYEEEERQRGNFPDRFSGHQFPNYSSELNVNALLLGDSALYLCASSVRDRANEQFFGPGTRLTVL.

The chain is built from TRBV7-3 and TRBJ2-1; TRBD2 aligns across 13 bases. The CDR3 totals 17 residues. Germline trimming cut 2 bases from V and 7 bases from J; bases unmatched to any gene: 8. The germline gives CDR1 SGHTA, CDR2 FQGTGA. This CDR3 reads CASSLDGLAGVENEQFF. In DNA, the CDR3 is TGTGCCAGCAGCTTAGACGGACTAGCGGGAGTTGAGAATGAGCAGTTCTTC.

The V gene is TRBV7-3, the J gene TRBJ2-3, with a weak D call TRBD2 (6 bases). V lost 5 bases to trimming and J lost 4 bases, with 16 bases between them. CDR3 length equals 15 residues. Germline lookup yields CDR1 SGHTA and CDR2 FQGTGA. The DNA of the CDR3 is TGTGCCAGCAGCCGGCGGGACCCCGGTGCAGATACGCAGTATTTT. Protein: CASSRRDPGADTQYF. Full variable domain (remainder filled in from reference TRBV7-3 and TRBJ2-3): GAGVSQTPSNKVTEKGKYVELRCDPISGHTALYWYRQSLGQGPEFLIYFQGTGAADDSGLPNDRFFAVRPEGSVSTLKIQRTERGDSAVYLCASSRRDPGADTQYFGPGTRLTVL.

The V and J genes are TRBV11-2 and TRBJ2-3; 10 bases match TRBD1. V trimming: 0 bases; J trimming: 4 bases; junction bases outside the gene matches: 10. This CDR3 has 18 residues. Germline assignment: CDR1 SGHAT and CDR2 FQNNGV. CDR3 amino acids: CASSLDPLTGGAADTQYF. The CDR3 DNA sequence: TGTGCCAGCAGCTTAGACCCCTTGACAGGGGGCGCCGCAGATACGCAGTATTTT. Based on the CDR3 plus reference TRBV11-2 and TRBJ2-3, the full variable domain is EAGVAQSPRYKIIEKRQSVAFWCNPISGHATLYWYQQILGQGPKLLIQFQNNGVVDDSQLPKDRFSAERLKGVDSTLKIQPAKLEDSAVYLCASSLDPLTGGAADTQYFGPGTRLTVL.

The V gene is TRBV4-2, the J gene TRBJ1-6, with D possibly TRBD1 on 6 matching bases. Germline-derived CDR1 and CDR2 are LGHNA and YNFKEQ. Trimming shortened V by 0 bases and J by 8 bases, and 17 bases separated the two germline ends. The CDR3 covers 17 residues. Here the CDR3 DNA reads TGTGCCAGCAGCCAAGATCCATACAGGACAGATTATTCACCCCTCCACTTT. It translates to CASSQDPYRTDYSPLHF.

The sample holds a few counts of this clonotype. The chain is built from TRBV7-6 and TRBJ2-1; D is unclear. This CDR3 region has 16 residues. CDR1 SGHVS and CDR2 FNYEAQ come from the germline V gene. Trimming removed 0 bases at V and 6 bases at J, with 15 bases between. CDR3 amino acids: CASSLAAGTKRNEQFF. DNA for the CDR3: TGTGCCAGCAGCTTAGCGGCAGGAACTAAACGCAATGAGCAGTTCTTC.

This chain uses TRBV5-1 with TRBJ2-1; 11 bases map to TRBD2. J lost 3 bases, V lost 4 bases, and 9 bases had no gene match. This CDR3 is built from 17 residues. Germline V gene lookup returns CDR1 SGHRS and CDR2 YFSETQ. In DNA, the CDR3 is TGCGCCAGCAGCCCCAACCTACTAGCGGGAGACTACAATGAGCAGTTCTTC. Encoded protein: CASSPNLLAGDYNEQFF.

This clonotype was observed a few times. V usage is TRBV10-2 and J usage is TRBJ2-3; a possible D gene is TRBD2 (6 bases). This CDR3 spans 18 amino acids. CDR1 and CDR2 (germline): WSHSY, SAAADI. V was trimmed by 2 bases and J by 6 bases, leaving 24 bases between them. CDR3 DNA sequence: TGCGCCAGCAGTGAGCCCACGACGGCAGGGAGGTTCAGGGATACGCAGTATTTT. It specifies CASSEPTTAGRFRDTQYF.